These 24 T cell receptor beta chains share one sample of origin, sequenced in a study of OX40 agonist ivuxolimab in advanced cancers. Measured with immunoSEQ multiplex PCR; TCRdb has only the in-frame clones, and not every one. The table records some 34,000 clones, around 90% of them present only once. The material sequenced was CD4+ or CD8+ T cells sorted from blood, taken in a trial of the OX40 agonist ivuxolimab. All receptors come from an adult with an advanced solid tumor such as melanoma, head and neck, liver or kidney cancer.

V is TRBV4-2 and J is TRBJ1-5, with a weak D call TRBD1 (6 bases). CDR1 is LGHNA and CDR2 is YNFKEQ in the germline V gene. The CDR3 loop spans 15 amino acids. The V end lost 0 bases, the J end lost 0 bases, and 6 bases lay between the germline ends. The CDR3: CASSQEQGSNQPQHF. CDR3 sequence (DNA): TGTGCCAGCAGCCAAGAACAGGGTAGCAATCAGCCCCAGCATTTT.

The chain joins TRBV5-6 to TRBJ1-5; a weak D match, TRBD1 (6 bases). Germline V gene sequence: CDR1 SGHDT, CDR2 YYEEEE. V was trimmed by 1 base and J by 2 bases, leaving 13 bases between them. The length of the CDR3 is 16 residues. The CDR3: CASSLFPDSRNQPQHF. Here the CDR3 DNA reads TGTGCCAGCAGCTTGTTTCCGGACAGTCGCAATCAGCCCCAGCATTTT.

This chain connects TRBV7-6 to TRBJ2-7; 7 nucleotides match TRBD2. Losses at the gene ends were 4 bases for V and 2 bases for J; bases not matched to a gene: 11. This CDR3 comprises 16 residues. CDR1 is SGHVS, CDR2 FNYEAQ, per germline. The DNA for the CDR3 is TGTGCCAGCAGCTCCGTCAGGAGCGGGAAAGCCTACGAGCAGTACTTC. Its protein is CASSSVRSGKAYEQYF.

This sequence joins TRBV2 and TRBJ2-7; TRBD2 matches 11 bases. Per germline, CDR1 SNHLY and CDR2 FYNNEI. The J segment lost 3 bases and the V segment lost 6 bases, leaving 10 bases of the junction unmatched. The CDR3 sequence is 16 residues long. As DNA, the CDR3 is TGTGCCAGCAGACGAGGGCCTGGACTAGCGGGCTACGAGCAGTACTTC. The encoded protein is CASRRGPGLAGYEQYF.

The CDR3 protein is CASSHDSSSGNTIYF. In nucleotides, the CDR3 is TGCGCCAGCAGCCACGACAGTTCCTCTGGAAACACCATATATTTT. The chain links TRBV4-1 to TRBJ1-3; possibly TRBD1 for D (5 bases). This CDR3 contains 15 residues. The germline V gene has CDR1 MGHRA and CDR2 YSYEKL. Trimming cost V 3 bases and J 0 bases, with 9 bases left between them.

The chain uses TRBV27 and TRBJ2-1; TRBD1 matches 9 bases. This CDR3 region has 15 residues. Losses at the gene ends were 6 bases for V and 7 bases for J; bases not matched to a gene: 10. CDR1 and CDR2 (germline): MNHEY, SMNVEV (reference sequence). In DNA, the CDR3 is TGTGCCAGCAGGGATGGGACAGGGCGGAGGAATGAGCAGTTCTTC. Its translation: CASRDGTGRRNEQFF.

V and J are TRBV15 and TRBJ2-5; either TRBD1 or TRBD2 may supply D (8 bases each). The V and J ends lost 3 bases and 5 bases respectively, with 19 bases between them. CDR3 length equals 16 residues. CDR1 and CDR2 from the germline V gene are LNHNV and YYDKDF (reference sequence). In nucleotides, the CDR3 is TGTGCCACCAGCAGCAGGACAGGGACTAGGTCGGAGACCCAGTACTTC. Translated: CATSSRTGTRSETQYF.

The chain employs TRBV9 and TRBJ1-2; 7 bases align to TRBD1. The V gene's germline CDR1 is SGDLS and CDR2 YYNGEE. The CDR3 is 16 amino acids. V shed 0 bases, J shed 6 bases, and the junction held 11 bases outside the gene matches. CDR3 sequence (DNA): TGTGCCAGCAGCGTAGGGACGGCCGACAGGGAGGATGGCTACACCTTC. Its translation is CASSVGTADREDGYTF.

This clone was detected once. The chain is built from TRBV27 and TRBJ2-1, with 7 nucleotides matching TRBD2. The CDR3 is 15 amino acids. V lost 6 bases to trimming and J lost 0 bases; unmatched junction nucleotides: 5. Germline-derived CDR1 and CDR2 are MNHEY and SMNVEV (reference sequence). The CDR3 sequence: CASRLGGSSYNEQFF. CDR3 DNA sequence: TGTGCCAGCAGGCTGGGCGGGAGCTCCTACAATGAGCAGTTCTTC.

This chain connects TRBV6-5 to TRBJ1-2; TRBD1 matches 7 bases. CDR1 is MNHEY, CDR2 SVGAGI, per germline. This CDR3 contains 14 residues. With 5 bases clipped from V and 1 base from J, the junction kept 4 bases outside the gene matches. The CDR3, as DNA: TGTGCCAGCAGTCCCGGGACAGTTAACTATGGCTACACCTTC. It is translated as CASSPGTVNYGYTF.

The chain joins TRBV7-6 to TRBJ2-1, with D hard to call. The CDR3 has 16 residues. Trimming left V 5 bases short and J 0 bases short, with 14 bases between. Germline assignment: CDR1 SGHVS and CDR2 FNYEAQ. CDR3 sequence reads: CASSIRSGSSYNEQFF. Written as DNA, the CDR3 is TGTGCCAGCAGCATCCGATCCGGTAGCTCCTACAATGAGCAGTTCTTC.

CDR3 nucleotides: TGTGCCAGCAGCTTAACTGGCAATCAGCCCCAGCATTTT. Encoded protein: CASSLTGNQPQHF. The gene calls are TRBV7-3 and TRBJ1-5; D remains unclear. V was clipped by 0 bases and J by 2 bases, with 2 bases between them. The germline gives CDR1 SGHTA, CDR2 FQGTGA. This CDR3 has 13 amino acids.

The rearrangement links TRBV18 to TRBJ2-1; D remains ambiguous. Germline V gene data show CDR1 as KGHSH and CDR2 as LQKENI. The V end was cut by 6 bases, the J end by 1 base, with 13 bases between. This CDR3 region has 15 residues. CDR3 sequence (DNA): TGTGCCAGCTCCCTACATCACTATTCCTACAATGAGCAGTTCTTC. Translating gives CASSLHHYSYNEQFF. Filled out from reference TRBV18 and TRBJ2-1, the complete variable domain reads NAGVMQNPRHLVRRRGQEARLRCSPMKGHSHVYWYRQLPEEGLKFMVYLQKENIIDESGMPKERFSAEFPKEGPSILRIQQVVRGDSAAYFCASSLHHYSYNEQFFGPGTRLTVL.

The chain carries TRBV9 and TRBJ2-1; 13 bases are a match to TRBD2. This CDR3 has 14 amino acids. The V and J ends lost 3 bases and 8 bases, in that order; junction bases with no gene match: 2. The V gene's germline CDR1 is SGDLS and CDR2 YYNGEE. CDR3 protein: CASSGTSGSYEQFF. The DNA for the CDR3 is TGTGCCAGCAGCGGGACTAGCGGGAGCTATGAGCAGTTCTTC.

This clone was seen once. The CDR3 sequence is CASSGLVPYEQYF. CDR3 DNA: TGTGCCAGCAGTGGCCTTGTCCCCTACGAGCAGTACTTC. V is TRBV28 and J is TRBJ2-7; the D is unclear. This CDR3 contains 13 residues. CDR1 and CDR2 (germline): MDHEN, SYDVKM. V was shortened by 5 bases and J by 2 bases, with 10 bases between the two germline ends.

The CDR3 protein is CASSVVGTSGGEQFF. The CDR3 DNA reads as TGTGCCAGCAGCGTAGTTGGGACTAGCGGGGGTGAGCAGTTCTTC. The chain couples TRBV9 to TRBJ2-1; 14 nucleotides agree with TRBD2. The V gene's germline CDR1 is SGDLS and CDR2 YYNGEE. V shed 0 bases and J 9 bases; nucleotides not matched to a gene: 2. This CDR3 has 15 residues.

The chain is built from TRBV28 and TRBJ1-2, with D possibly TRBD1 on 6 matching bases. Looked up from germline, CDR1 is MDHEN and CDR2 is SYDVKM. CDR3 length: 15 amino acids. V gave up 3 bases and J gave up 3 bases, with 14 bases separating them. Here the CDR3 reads CASSLFGGAYYGYTF. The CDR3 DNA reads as TGTGCCAGCAGTTTGTTTGGGGGCGCATACTATGGCTACACCTTC.

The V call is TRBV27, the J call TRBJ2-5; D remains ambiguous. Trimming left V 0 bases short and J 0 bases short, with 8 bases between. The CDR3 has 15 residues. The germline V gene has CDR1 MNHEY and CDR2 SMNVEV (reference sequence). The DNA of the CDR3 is TGTGCCAGCAGTTTATCCTATCTGTACCAAGAGACCCAGTACTTC. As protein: CASSLSYLYQETQYF.

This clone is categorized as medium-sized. The CDR3 DNA follows: TGTGCCAGCTCATTAGCCGGGACAGGGGCCCAAGAGACCCAGTACTTC. Protein product: CASSLAGTGAQETQYF. The chain has TRBV18 and TRBJ2-5; TRBD1 agrees at 10 bases. The CDR3 consists of 16 residues. Germline loops: CDR1 KGHSH, CDR2 LQKENI. V dropped 5 bases and J dropped 1; count of bases not matched to a gene: 7.

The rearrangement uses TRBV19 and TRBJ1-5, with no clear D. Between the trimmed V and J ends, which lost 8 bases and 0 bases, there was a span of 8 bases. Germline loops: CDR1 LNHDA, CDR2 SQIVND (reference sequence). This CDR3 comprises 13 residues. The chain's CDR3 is CASVRDSNQPQHF. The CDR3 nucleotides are TGTGCCAGTGTACGGGATAGCAATCAGCCCCAGCATTTT. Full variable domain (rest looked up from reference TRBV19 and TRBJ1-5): DGGITQSPKYLFRKEGQNVTLSCEQNLNHDAMYWYRQDPGQGLRLIYYSQIVNDFQKGDIAEGYSVSREKKESFPLTVTSAQKNPTAFYLCASVRDSNQPQHFGDGTRLSIL.

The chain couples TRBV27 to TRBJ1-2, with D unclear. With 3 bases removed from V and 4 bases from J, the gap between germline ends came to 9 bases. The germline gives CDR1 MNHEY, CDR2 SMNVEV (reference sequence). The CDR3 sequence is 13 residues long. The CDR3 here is CASSFGSTYGYTF. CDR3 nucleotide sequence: TGTGCCAGCAGTTTCGGCAGTACCTATGGCTACACCTTC.

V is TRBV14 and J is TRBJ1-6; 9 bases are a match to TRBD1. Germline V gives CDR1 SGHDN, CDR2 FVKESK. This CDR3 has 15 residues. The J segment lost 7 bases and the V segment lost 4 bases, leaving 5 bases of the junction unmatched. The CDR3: CASSRGQGLNSPLHF. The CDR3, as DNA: TGTGCCAGCAGCCGGGGACAGGGCCTCAATTCACCCCTCCACTTT. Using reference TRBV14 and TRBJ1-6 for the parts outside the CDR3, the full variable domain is EAGVTQFPSHSVIEKGQTVTLRCDPISGHDNLYWYRRVMGKEIKFLLHFVKESKQDESGMPNNRFLAERTGGTYSTLKVQPAELEDSGVYFCASSRGQGLNSPLHFGNGTRLTVT.

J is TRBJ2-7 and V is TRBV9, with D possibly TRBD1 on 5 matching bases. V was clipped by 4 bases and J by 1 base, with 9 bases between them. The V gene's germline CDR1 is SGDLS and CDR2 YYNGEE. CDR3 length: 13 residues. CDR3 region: CASSSRQSYEQYF. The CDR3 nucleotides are TGTGCCAGCAGCTCCAGACAGTCCTACGAGCAGTACTTC. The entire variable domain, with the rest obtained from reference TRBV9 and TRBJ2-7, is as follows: DSGVTQTPKHLITATGQRVTLRCSPRSGDLSVYWYQQSLDQGLQFLIQYYNGEERAKGNILERFSAQQFPDLHSELNLSSLELGDSALYFCASSSRQSYEQYFGPGTRLTVT.

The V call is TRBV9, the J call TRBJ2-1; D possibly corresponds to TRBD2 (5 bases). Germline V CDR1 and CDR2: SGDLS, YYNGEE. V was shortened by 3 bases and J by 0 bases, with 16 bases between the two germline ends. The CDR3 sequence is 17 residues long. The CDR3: CASSGPKSGSSYNEQFF. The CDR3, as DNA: TGTGCCAGCAGCGGCCCTAAAAGCGGAAGCTCCTACAATGAGCAGTTCTTC. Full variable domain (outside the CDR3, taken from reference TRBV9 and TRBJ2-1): DSGVTQTPKHLITATGQRVTLRCSPRSGDLSVYWYQQSLDQGLQFLIQYYNGEERAKGNILERFSAQQFPDLHSELNLSSLELGDSALYFCASSGPKSGSSYNEQFFGPGTRLTVL.